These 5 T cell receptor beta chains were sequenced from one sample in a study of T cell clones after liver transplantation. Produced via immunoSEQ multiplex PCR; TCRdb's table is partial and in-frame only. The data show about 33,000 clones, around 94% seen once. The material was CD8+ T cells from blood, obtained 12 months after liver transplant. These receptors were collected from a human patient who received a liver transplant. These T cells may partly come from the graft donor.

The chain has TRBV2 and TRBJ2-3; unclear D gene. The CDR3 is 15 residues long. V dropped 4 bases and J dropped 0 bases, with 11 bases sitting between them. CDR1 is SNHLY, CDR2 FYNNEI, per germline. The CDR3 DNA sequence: TGTGCCAGCAGTGCGGTACCCTACAGCACAGATACGCAGTATTTT. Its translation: CASSAVPYSTDTQYF.

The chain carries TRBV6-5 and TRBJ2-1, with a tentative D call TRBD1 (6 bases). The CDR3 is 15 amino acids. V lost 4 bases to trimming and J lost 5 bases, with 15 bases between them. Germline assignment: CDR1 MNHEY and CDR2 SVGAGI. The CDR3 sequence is CASSLVSAGDNEQFF. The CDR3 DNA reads TGTGCCAGCAGTTTAGTATCGGCAGGGGACAATGAGCAGTTCTTC.

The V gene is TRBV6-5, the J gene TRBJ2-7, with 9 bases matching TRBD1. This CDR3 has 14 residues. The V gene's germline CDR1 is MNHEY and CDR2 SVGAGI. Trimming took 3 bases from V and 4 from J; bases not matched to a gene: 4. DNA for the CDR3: TGTGCCAGCAGTTATCCGACAGGGGGGTACGAGCAGTACTTC. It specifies CASSYPTGGYEQYF.

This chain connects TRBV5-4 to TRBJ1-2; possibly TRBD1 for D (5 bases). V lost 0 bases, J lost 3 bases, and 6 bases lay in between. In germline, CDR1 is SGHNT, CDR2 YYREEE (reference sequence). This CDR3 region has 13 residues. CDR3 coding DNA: TGTGCCAGCAGCTTGGGGGGCGACTATGGCTACACCTTC. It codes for CASSLGGDYGYTF.

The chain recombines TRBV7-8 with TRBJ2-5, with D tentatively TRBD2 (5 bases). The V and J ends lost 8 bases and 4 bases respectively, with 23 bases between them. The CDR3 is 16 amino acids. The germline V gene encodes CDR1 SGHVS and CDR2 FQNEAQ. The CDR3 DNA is TGTGCCAGCCTCTCCACTACGCGGGTGGGAAGAGAGACCCAGTACTTC. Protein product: CASLSTTRVGRETQYF. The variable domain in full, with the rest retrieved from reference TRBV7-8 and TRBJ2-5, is GAGVSQSPRYKVAKRGQDVALRCDPISGHVSLFWYQQALGQGPEFLTYFQNEAQLDKSGLPSDRFFAERPEGSVSTLKIQRTQQEDSAVYLCASLSTTRVGRETQYFGPGTRLLVL.